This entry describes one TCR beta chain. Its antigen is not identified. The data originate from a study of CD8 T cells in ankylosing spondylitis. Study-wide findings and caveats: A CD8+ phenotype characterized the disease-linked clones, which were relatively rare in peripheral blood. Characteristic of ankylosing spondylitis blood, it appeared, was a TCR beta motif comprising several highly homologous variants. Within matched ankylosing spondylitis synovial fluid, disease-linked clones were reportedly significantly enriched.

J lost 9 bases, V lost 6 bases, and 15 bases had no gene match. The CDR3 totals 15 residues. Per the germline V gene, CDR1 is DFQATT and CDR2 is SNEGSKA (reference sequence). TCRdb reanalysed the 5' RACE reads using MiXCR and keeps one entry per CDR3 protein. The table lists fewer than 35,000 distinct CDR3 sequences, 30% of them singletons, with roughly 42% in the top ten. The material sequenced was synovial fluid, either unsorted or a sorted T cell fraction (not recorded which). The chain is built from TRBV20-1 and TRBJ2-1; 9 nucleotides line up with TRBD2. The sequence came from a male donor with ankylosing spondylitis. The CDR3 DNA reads TGCAGTGCGCACTCAACTAGCGGGCCAGTCCCTGAGCAGTTCTTC. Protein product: CSAHSTSGPVPEQFF.